This record covers a single T cell receptor (beta chain). Antigen unknown. Compared with germline, one end of the junction differs, possibly owing to a read error. This sample is part of a study of T cells in Graves' hyperthyroidism and ophthalmopathy. Whole-study context: Peripheral blood sampling occurred at initial diagnosis, before any treatment.

The CDR3 runs 14 residues. Germline CDR1 is SNHLY and CDR2 is FYNNEI. Disease lasting under 3 months, a NOSPECS grade of at least 4, and a Clinical Activity Score of at least 3 were features of the ophthalmopathy patients. Study-level results: Stable hyperthyroidism and ophthalmopathy were separated using 13 V-J signatures. Appearing also in blood were most of the thyroid clonotypes expanded above 0.001.

Amplified TCR beta CDR3 regions came from RNA transcripts. The HTBI primer set drove a first-round RT-PCR of the TCR CDR3. TCRdb reprocessed the multiplex PCR reads with MiXCR, giving one entry per CDR3 protein. The table includes tens of thousands of distinct CDR3 sequences, under 65% detected once. The chain employs TRBV2 and TRBJ2-1; 9 bases line up with TRBD2. The receptor's source is a woman aged 40 to 50 with Graves' ophthalmopathy. The sequenced material came from blood. CDR3 residues: CTSTRTSETGEQFF. The DNA of the CDR3 is TGTACCAGCACTCGGACTAGCGAGACTGGTGAACAGTTCTTC.